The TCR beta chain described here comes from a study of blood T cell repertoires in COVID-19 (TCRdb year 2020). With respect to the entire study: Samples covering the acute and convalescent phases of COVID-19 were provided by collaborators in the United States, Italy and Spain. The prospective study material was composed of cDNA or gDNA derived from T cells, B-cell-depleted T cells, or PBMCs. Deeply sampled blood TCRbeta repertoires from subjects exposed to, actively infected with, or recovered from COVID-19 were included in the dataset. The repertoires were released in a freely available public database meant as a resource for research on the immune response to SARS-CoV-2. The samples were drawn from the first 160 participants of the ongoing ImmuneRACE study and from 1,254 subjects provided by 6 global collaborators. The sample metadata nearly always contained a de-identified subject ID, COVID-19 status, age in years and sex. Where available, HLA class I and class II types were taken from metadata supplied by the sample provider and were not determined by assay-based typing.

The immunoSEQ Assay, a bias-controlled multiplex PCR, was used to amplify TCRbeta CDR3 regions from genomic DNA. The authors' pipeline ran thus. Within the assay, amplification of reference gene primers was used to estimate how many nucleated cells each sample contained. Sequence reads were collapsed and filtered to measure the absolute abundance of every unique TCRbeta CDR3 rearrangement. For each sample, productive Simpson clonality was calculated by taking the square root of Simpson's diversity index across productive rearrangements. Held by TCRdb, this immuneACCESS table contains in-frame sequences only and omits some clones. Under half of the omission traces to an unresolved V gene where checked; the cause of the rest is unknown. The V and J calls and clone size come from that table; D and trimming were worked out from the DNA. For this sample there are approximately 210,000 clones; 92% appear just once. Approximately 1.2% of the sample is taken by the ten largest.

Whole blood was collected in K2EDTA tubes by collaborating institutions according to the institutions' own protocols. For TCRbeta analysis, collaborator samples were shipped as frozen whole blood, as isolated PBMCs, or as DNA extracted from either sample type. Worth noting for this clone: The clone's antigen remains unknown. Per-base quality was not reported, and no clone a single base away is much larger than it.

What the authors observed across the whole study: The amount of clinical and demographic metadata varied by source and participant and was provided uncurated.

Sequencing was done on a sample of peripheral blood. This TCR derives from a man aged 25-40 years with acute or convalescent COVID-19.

The CDR3 reads CASSQIQNTEAFF. The nucleotide sequence is TGTGCCAGCAGCCAAATCCAGAACACTGAAGCTTTCTTT. This sequence uses TRBV12-3 or TRBV12-4 and TRBJ1-1; no D gene is confidently identified. The CDR3 holds 13 amino acids from the cysteine to the phenylalanine. Only CDR3 DNA is held: 39 bases, read in frame from base 1. V is cut by 6 bases and J by 1 base, and the space between the germline ends is 9 bases.